The clone carrying this T cell receptor (beta chain) has ten or more counts. The antigen is not known. After constant-region reverse-primer amplification, full-length variable regions underwent semi-nested PCR with Nested Universal Primer A. TCRdb independently ran MiXCR on the 5' RACE reads; one entry per CDR3 protein. The table lists more than 55,000 distinct CDR3 sequences, under 25% of them singletons. Study results and limitations: The larger cohort examined one V-J beta rearrangement, not whole repertoires. Greatest tumor Treg TCR overlap was with tumor naive CD4+ cells. Tumor memory CD4+ T cell TCR gene usage was found to cluster with blood and lymph node memory CD4+ cells and with lymph node naive CD4+ cells.

The CDR3 extends over 12 amino acids. The ends were cut back, 5 bases at V and 9 bases at J, with 11 bases in the middle. Germline-derived CDR1 and CDR2 are SGHVS and FQNEAQ. The sorted Tregs were CD4+CD25+CD127-/low cells. The J gene is TRBJ2-1, the V gene TRBV7-8; no clear D. The sample was tumor-infiltrating Tregs sorted from the breast tumor. The TCR originated in a female donor with breast cancer. Here the CDR3 reads CASSPNRGEQFF. As DNA, the CDR3 is TGTGCCAGCAGCCCCAACAGAGGTGAGCAGTTCTTC. Filled out from reference TRBV7-8 and TRBJ2-1, the complete variable domain reads GAGVSQSPRYKVAKRGQDVALRCDPISGHVSLFWYQQALGQGPEFLTYFQNEAQLDKSGLPSDRFFAERPEGSVSTLKIQRTQQEDSAVYLCASSPNRGEQFFGPGTRLTVL.